A selection of T cell receptor beta chains follows, all from one sample in a study of blood T cells in healthy people across ages. In TCRdb, the 5' RACE reads were re-called with MiXCR into one record per CDR3 protein. The top ten clones hold roughly 22% of a sample with about 720,000 distinct CDR3 sequences, 20% to 25% of them seen once. Sequencing was done on a sample of blood. The receptors here all came from a man in his sixties or seventies in good health. Both conserved end residues are part of each CDR3. The D gene is left open where the match is weak. Expanded clones get a size class; other rows say once, few or many, or leave the size out.

D: TRBD1
V: TRBV14
size: few
J: TRBJ2-1
CDR3: CASSQGTGDRPQFF
DNA: TGTGCCAGCAGCCAGGGCACAGGGGATCGGCCGCAGTTCTTC

D: .
V: TRBV5-1
size: .
J: TRBJ1-1
CDR3: CASSWGGDGNTEAFF
DNA: TGCGCCAGCAGCTGGGGCGGGGACGGGAACACTGAAGCTTTCTTT

D: .
V: TRBV7-2
size: many
J: TRBJ2-1
CDR3: CASSLGGRNNEQFF
DNA: TGTGCCAGCAGCTTAGGAGGCCGGAACAATGAGCAGTTCTTC

D: TRBD1
V: TRBV5-1
size: .
J: TRBJ2-5
CDR3: CASSGGLNRGQETQYF
DNA: TGCGCCAGCAGCGGGGGCCTCAACAGGGGGCAAGAGACCCAGTACTTC

D: .
V: TRBV12-3/TRBV12-4
size: .
J: TRBJ1-3
CDR3: CASTLGTLGHTIYF
DNA: TGTGCCAGCACCCTCGGGACACTCGGGCACACCATATATTTT

D: TRBD1
V: TRBV20-1
size: many
J: TRBJ2-2
CDR3: CSARDVGQGNTGELFF
DNA: TGCAGTGCTAGAGATGTCGGACAGGGGAACACCGGGGAGCTGTTTTTT

D: TRBD1
V: TRBV20-1
size: few
J: TRBJ2-7
CDR3: CSAVGGLVYEQYF
DNA: TGCAGTGCTGTAGGGGGCCTCGTCTACGAGCAGTACTTC

D: .
V: TRBV7-2
size: many
J: TRBJ1-4
CDR3: CASSPGLAEKLFF
DNA: TGTGCCAGCAGCCCGGGACTGGCAGAAAAACTGTTTTTT

D: .
V: TRBV18
size: .
J: TRBJ2-7
CDR3: CASSPWTIDEQYF
DNA: TGTGCCAGCTCACCTTGGACTATAGACGAGCAGTACTTC

D: .
V: TRBV5-1
size: .
J: TRBJ1-2
CDR3: CASSLGDYGNYGYTF
DNA: TGCGCCAGCAGCTTGGGGGACTACGGGAACTATGGCTACACCTTC

D: .
V: TRBV5-1
size: few
J: TRBJ2-3
CDR3: CASSLQANPPQYF
DNA: TGCGCCAGCAGCTTGCAAGCGAACCCCCCGCAGTATTTT

D: .
V: TRBV14
size: .
J: TRBJ2-3
CDR3: CASSQERGGIADTQYF
DNA: TGTGCCAGCAGCCAAGAGCGGGGAGGTATCGCAGATACGCAGTATTTT

D: TRBD2
V: TRBV12-3/TRBV12-4
size: .
J: TRBJ2-1
CDR3: CASTPSGRNNEQFF
DNA: TGTGCCAGCACACCTAGCGGGAGGAACAATGAGCAGTTCTTC

D: .
V: TRBV7-8
size: few
J: TRBJ2-1
CDR3: CASSTSGSSYNEQFF
DNA: TGTGCCAGCAGCACCTCGGGGAGCTCCTACAATGAGCAGTTCTTC

D: .
V: TRBV12-3/TRBV12-4
size: few
J: TRBJ1-5
CDR3: CASSLGAPEPQHF
DNA: TGTGCCAGCAGTTTGGGGGCCCCGGAGCCCCAGCATTTT

D: TRBD1
V: TRBV20-1
size: .
J: TRBJ1-2
CDR3: CSATPRGLSYGYTF
DNA: TGCAGTGCCACGCCTAGGGGGCTTAGCTATGGCTACACCTTC

D: .
V: TRBV12-3/TRBV12-4
size: few
J: TRBJ1-2
CDR3: CASSLAGLPNYGYTF
DNA: TGTGCCAGCAGTTTGGCCGGGTTACCTAACTATGGCTACACCTTC

D: .
V: TRBV6-5
size: .
J: TRBJ2-6
CDR3: CATQRGASGANVLTF
DNA: TGTGCCACTCAGAGAGGCGCAAGTGGGGCCAACGTCCTGACTTTC

D: .
V: TRBV2
size: .
J: TRBJ1-2
CDR3: CASSLVQGNYGYTF
DNA: TGTGCCAGCAGTCTAGTTCAGGGGAACTATGGCTACACCTTC

D: .
V: TRBV20-1
size: few
J: TRBJ2-5
CDR3: CSAYPGDGRSQETQYF
DNA: TGCAGTGCTTACCCGGGTGATGGTAGATCCCAAGAGACCCAGTACTTC

D: .
V: TRBV12-3/TRBV12-4
size: .
J: TRBJ2-4
CDR3: CASSFSGLLAKNIQYF
DNA: TGTGCCAGCAGTTTTTCAGGGTTACTAGCCAAAAACATTCAGTACTTC

D: .
V: TRBV20-1
size: .
J: TRBJ1-2
CDR3: CSAPSSEAPYGYTF
DNA: TGCAGTGCCCCAAGCAGCGAAGCGCCTTATGGCTACACCTTC

D: .
V: TRBV5-5
size: .
J: TRBJ2-5
CDR3: CASSQEKETQYF
DNA: TGTGCCAGCAGCCAAGAAAAAGAGACCCAGTACTTC

D: .
V: TRBV3-1
size: few
J: TRBJ2-7
CDR3: CASSHSDYEQYF
DNA: TGTGCCAGCAGCCATTCCGACTACGAGCAGTACTTC

D: TRBD2
V: TRBV7-2
size: few
J: TRBJ2-1
CDR3: CASSLSAGAYLEQFF
DNA: TGTGCCAGCAGCTTATCGGCGGGAGCATACCTTGAGCAGTTCTTC

D: .
V: TRBV18
size: .
J: TRBJ2-1
CDR3: CASSPTGFQFKFF
DNA: TGTGCCAGCTCACCCACGGGTTTTCAATTTAAGTTCTTC

D: .
V: TRBV30
size: .
J: TRBJ2-3
CDR3: CAGSWGDTQYF
DNA: TGTGCCGGATCATGGGGAGATACGCAGTATTTT

D: .
V: TRBV5-6
size: few
J: TRBJ2-1
CDR3: CASTLTEWDEQFF
DNA: TGTGCCAGCACCCTGACAGAATGGGATGAGCAGTTCTTC

D: .
V: TRBV28
size: .
J: TRBJ2-6
CDR3: CASSLFPRGSVGANVLTF
DNA: TGTGCCAGCAGTTTATTCCCCCGGGGCTCGGTCGGGGCCAACGTCCTGACTTTC

D: .
V: TRBV5-5
size: many
J: TRBJ1-5
CDR3: CASSLEVNQPQHF
DNA: TGTGCCAGCAGCTTGGAGGTCAATCAGCCCCAGCATTTT

D: .
V: TRBV15
size: few
J: TRBJ1-5
CDR3: CATSREGERGNQPQHF
DNA: TGTGCCACCAGCAGAGAGGGGGAAAGGGGCAATCAGCCCCAGCATTTT

D: TRBD2
V: TRBV12-3/TRBV12-4
size: .
J: TRBJ2-3
CDR3: CASSFIGTSSWGADTQYF
DNA: TGTGCCAGCAGTTTTATCGGGACTAGCAGCTGGGGCGCAGATACGCAGTATTTT

D: TRBD2
V: TRBV6-5
size: .
J: TRBJ2-3
CDR3: CASSHLAGVGFDTQYF
DNA: TGTGCCAGCAGTCATCTAGCGGGAGTCGGGTTCGATACGCAGTATTTT

D: .
V: TRBV5-1
size: .
J: TRBJ1-1
CDR3: CASSAGLAEAFF
DNA: TGCGCCAGCAGTGCAGGGTTGGCTGAAGCTTTCTTT

D: .
V: TRBV20-1
size: .
J: TRBJ2-3
CDR3: CSARVPPQGTDTQYF
DNA: TGCAGTGCTAGAGTCCCCCCTCAGGGTACAGATACGCAGTATTTT

D: .
V: TRBV20-1
size: .
J: TRBJ2-7
CDR3: CSAFSSYEQYF
DNA: TGCAGTGCTTTCAGCTCCTACGAGCAGTACTTC

D: .
V: TRBV10-1
size: .
J: TRBJ2-4
CDR3: CASSESVAKNIQYF
DNA: TGCGCCAGCAGTGAATCCGTAGCCAAAAACATTCAGTACTTC

D: .
V: TRBV29-1
size: many
J: TRBJ1-4
CDR3: CSGVLGANEKLFF
DNA: TGCAGCGGGGTTCTAGGGGCGAATGAAAAACTGTTTTTT

D: TRBD2
V: TRBV4-2
size: few
J: TRBJ2-3
CDR3: CASSQTDSGGVLTDTQYF
DNA: TGTGCCAGCAGCCAGACTGATAGCGGGGGGGTCTTAACAGATACGCAGTATTTT

D: .
V: TRBV20-1
size: many
J: TRBJ2-3
CDR3: CSAGPGGATDTQYF
DNA: TGCAGTGCTGGCCCCGGGGGTGCCACAGATACGCAGTATTTT

D: .
V: TRBV20-1
size: .
J: TRBJ1-4
CDR3: CSARDGWATNEKLFF
DNA: TGCAGTGCTAGAGATGGGTGGGCAACTAATGAAAAACTGTTTTTT

D: .
V: TRBV5-1
size: many
J: TRBJ1-2
CDR3: CASSLEFENYGYTF
DNA: TGCGCCAGCAGCTTGGAATTCGAGAACTATGGCTACACCTTC

D: TRBD2
V: TRBV29-1
size: .
J: TRBJ2-5
CDR3: CSVSSGNQETQYF
DNA: TGCAGCGTTTCTAGCGGGAACCAAGAGACCCAGTACTTC

D: TRBD2
V: TRBV7-9
size: few
J: TRBJ2-1
CDR3: CASSLKREGDNEQFF
DNA: TGTGCCAGCAGCCTCAAGCGGGAGGGTGACAATGAGCAGTTCTTC

D: .
V: TRBV4-1
size: few
J: TRBJ1-4
CDR3: CASSPGSAGEKLFF
DNA: TGCGCCAGCAGCCCCGGATCGGCGGGAGAAAAACTGTTTTTT

D: .
V: TRBV5-1
size: many
J: TRBJ2-2
CDR3: CASSLAQSTGELFF
DNA: TGCGCCAGCAGCTTGGCACAAAGCACCGGGGAGCTGTTTTTT

D: .
V: TRBV7-2
size: few
J: TRBJ2-5
CDR3: CASSPSVGEETQYF
DNA: TGTGCCAGCAGTCCATCTGTGGGGGAAGAGACCCAGTACTTC

D: TRBD2
V: TRBV13
size: few
J: TRBJ2-3
CDR3: CASSWGLAGFDADTQYF
DNA: TGTGCCAGCAGCTGGGGACTAGCGGGTTTCGACGCAGATACGCAGTATTTT

D: TRBD2
V: TRBV6-1
size: few
J: TRBJ2-2
CDR3: CASLVRLGTRAGELFF
DNA: TGTGCCAGCCTAGTCCGTCTCGGGACTAGGGCCGGGGAGCTGTTTTTT

D: .
V: TRBV29-1
size: .
J: TRBJ2-1
CDR3: CSVENGVENEQFF
DNA: TGCAGCGTTGAAAATGGTGTGGAAAATGAGCAGTTCTTC

D: .
V: TRBV5-1
size: .
J: TRBJ1-4
CDR3: CAGSFGGGSEKLFF
DNA: TGCGCCGGCAGCTTTGGGGGGGGAAGTGAAAAACTGTTTTTT

D: .
V: TRBV5-4
size: .
J: TRBJ2-3
CDR3: CASSLVGTGTQYF
DNA: TGTGCCAGCAGCTTAGTTGGCACAGGTACGCAGTATTTT

D: .
V: TRBV12-3/TRBV12-4
size: .
J: TRBJ2-7
CDR3: CASSSDWAYEQYF
DNA: TGTGCCAGCAGTTCGGACTGGGCCTACGAGCAGTACTTC

D: .
V: TRBV5-1
size: few
J: TRBJ2-2
CDR3: CASRLSPQNTGELFF
DNA: TGCGCCAGCCGCCTGTCCCCACAGAACACCGGGGAGCTGTTTTTT